This is a list of T cell receptor beta chains from one sample in a study of regulatory T cells in long-lasting Graves disease. TCRdb called the multiplex PCR reads again in MiXCR, with one record for every CDR3 protein. The sample includes approximately 540,000 distinct CDR3 sequences, 12% of them seen just once. These data were also reused for a study on T cells in Graves' hyperthyroidism and ophthalmopathy.

The material sequenced was peripheral blood mononuclear cells (PBMCs), taken at new diagnosis, from a patient treated with antithyroid drugs. Receptors were obtained from a woman under 40 with Graves disease. CDR3s include the opening cysteine and the closing phenylalanine or tryptophan. Fields, in order: V gene, J gene, CDR3 protein.

>TRBV3-2|TRBJ1-5
CASSQVDRGLYSNQPQHF
>TRBV10-3|TRBJ1-1
CAISERDRVTEAFF
>TRBV27|TRBJ1-2
CASRRGVGYGYTF
>TRBV29-1|TRBJ1-1
CSITRTGESTEAFF
>TRBV7-2|TRBJ1-1
CASSLAWTGEAFF
>TRBV20-1|TRBJ2-7
CSARLGRGGSYEQYF
>TRBV6-1|TRBJ2-6
CASSLGPGRLQPSGANVLTF
>TRBV9|TRBJ2-1
CASSVTGRHEQFF
>TRBV28|TRBJ1-2
CASSVGRPYGYTF
>TRBV18|TRBJ2-2
CASSLAGENTGELFF
>TRBV5-1|TRBJ1-3
CASSLVTGYSGNTIYF
>TRBV7-2|TRBJ2-1
CASSLLAGVAYNEQFF
>TRBV28|TRBJ1-5
CASSSLQGMNQPQHF
>TRBV5-4|TRBJ1-1
CASSGGGQMNTEAFF
>TRBV19|TRBJ2-4
CASSGGGNIQYF
>TRBV7-3|TRBJ1-2
CASSFSGLVGYTF
>TRBV6-5|TRBJ2-1
CASSYGLGLENEQFF
>TRBV15|TRBJ2-2
CATSTLQVTGELFF
>TRBV24-1|TRBJ2-1
CATSDSPSGLLARNEQFF
>TRBV25-1|TRBJ2-1
CASSEVGGRAGNEQFF
>TRBV20-1|TRBJ2-1
CSAPGTSGRAYNEEFF
>TRBV4-1|TRBJ2-3
CASSQEGPLHADTQYF
>TRBV30|TRBJ2-3
CAWSRGGAGADTQYF
>TRBV19|TRBJ2-7
CASSYGSPYEQYF
>TRBV14|TRBJ2-2
CASSLGTVRTGELFF
>TRBV6-2/TRBV6-3|TRBJ1-1
CASSRRGGTEAFF
>TRBV7-9|TRBJ2-1
CASSLARDSGEQFF
>TRBV29-1|TRBJ2-5
CSVERDETQYF
>TRBV12-3/TRBV12-4|TRBJ1-1
CASRGRGAEAFF
>TRBV10-3|TRBJ2-1
CAISGGTSGPNYNEQFF
>TRBV7-3|TRBJ1-1
CASSPTLNTEAFF
>TRBV27|TRBJ1-2
CASSSIPRPYGYTF
>TRBV30|TRBJ2-7
CAWSDGRLMPIYEQYF
>TRBV28|TRBJ2-1
CASSSQGQRRMEEQFF
>TRBV7-2|TRBJ2-7
CASSLGQSGQYF
>TRBV12-3/TRBV12-4|TRBJ2-5
CASSQFGETQYF
>TRBV3-1|TRBJ2-3
CASSRALTGTDTQYF
>TRBV7-9|TRBJ2-3
CASRHRGADTQYF
>TRBV7-9|TRBJ1-2
CASSPGADYGYTF
>TRBV15|TRBJ1-1
CATSSNRWGEKNTEAFF
>TRBV2|TRBJ2-1
CASRRDRVSRYNEQFF
>TRBV5-5|TRBJ2-1
CASSRIAIYGRNIGEQFF
>TRBV7-9|TRBJ1-4
CASSRGGRPNEKLFF
>TRBV6-2/TRBV6-3|TRBJ2-5
CASSPRTGQRSFTQYF
>TRBV4-1|TRBJ2-3
CASSQAMTSGLRDTQYF
>TRBV28|TRBJ2-7
CASTEGGRGEQYF
>TRBV4-1|TRBJ1-1
CASSSNRVEAFF
>TRBV20-1|TRBJ2-1
CSAEHSSYNEQFF
>TRBV28|TRBJ2-5
CASSTRQTGLRYQETQYF
>TRBV30|TRBJ1-5
CAWSQISSNQPQHF
>TRBV20-1|TRBJ2-7
CSAPRRDGYEQYF
>TRBV3-1|TRBJ2-7
CASSLPDSFSEQYF
>TRBV20-1|TRBJ2-5
CSARDPQGAGETQYF
>TRBV6-5|TRBJ2-1
CASSYQPTSGRMRQFF
>TRBV20-1|TRBJ1-6
CSARSHLAGPGYNSPLHF
>TRBV11-2|TRBJ2-5
CASSFTRGLGETQYF
>TRBV20-1|TRBJ1-6
CSAKEDSPRTNSPLHF